The clone carrying this T cell receptor beta chain came up a few times. Its antigen remains unknown. The CDR3 spans 14 residues. The germline CDR1 and CDR2 sequences are SGHRS and YFSETQ. Trimming cost V 1 base and J 6 bases, with 13 bases left between them. It was with 60 Vbeta and 13 Jbeta primers that the PCR ran. Original processing methods: Unique TCR beta chains totaled roughly 79 million in a later count, with approximately 11 million of them shared. Using immunoSEQ multiplex PCR, the repertoire was profiled, and TCRdb retains in-frame clones only, with some absent. V and J calls and clone size come straight from that table; D and trimming were deduced from the DNA. Here the sample spans around 140,000 clones, 60% to 85% being singletons. This specimen comes from a study of cytomegalovirus exposure and HLA in healthy donors. Notes on the study in general: Indistinguishable V segments such as TRBV6-2 and TRBV6-3 were excluded.

Sequencing was carried out using PBMCs. The sequence was collected from a woman aged 40 to 50 in good health and CMV-seronegative. The chain joins TRBV5-1 to TRBJ1-2; D is undetermined. The CDR3 DNA sequence: TGCGCCAGCAGCTTGATAGTGGAGGTAGATGGCTACACCTTC. Residues: CASSLIVEVDGYTF.